Listed below are T cell receptor beta chains from one sample, sequenced in a study of blood T cell repertoires in COVID-19. TCRdb's table, derived via immunoSEQ multiplex PCR, lists solely in-frame clones and lacks some. The sample includes 60,000 or so clones, 85% to 90% of them seen just once. Sequencing used peripheral blood. The source is a human donor with active COVID-19. The donor label of this sample is uncertain. CDR3s include the opening cysteine and the closing phenylalanine or tryptophan. Fields, in order: V gene, clone size, D gene, J gene, CDR3 DNA, CDR3 protein. The D gene is left open where the match is weak. Expanded clones are given a class, and other clones once, few, many or no size at all.

TRBV19	NA	TRBD1	TRBJ2-4	TGTGCCAGTAGTGTCCGACAGGGCGTAGGAGTCAAAAACATTCAGTACTTC	CASSVRQGVGVKNIQYF
TRBV28	NA	TRBD1	TRBJ1-5	TGTGCCAGCAGTTACATCCTCGACAGGGGGGTTAGCAATCAGCCCCAGCATTTT	CASSYILDRGVSNQPQHF
TRBV5-5	NA	TRBD2	TRBJ2-5	TGTGCCAGCCGCCCGGGAGGAGGGAGGGAGACCCAGTACTTC	CASRPGGGRETQYF
TRBV6-2/TRBV6-3	NA	TRBD1	TRBJ2-2	TGTGCCAGCAGTACCCAGACAGGGGGCAAGACCGGGGAGCTGTTTTTT	CASSTQTGGKTGELFF
TRBV11-1	NA	NA	TRBJ1-1	TGTGCCAGCAGCTCCATCCGACAGGACTCGAACACTGAAGCTTTCTTT	CASSSIRQDSNTEAFF
TRBV12-3/TRBV12-4	once	NA	TRBJ2-7	TGTGCCAGCAGCGACAGCTCCTACGAGCAGTACTTC	CASSDSSYEQYF
TRBV2	NA	NA	TRBJ2-2	TGTGCCAGCAGTAAGGACAGTTGGGTAGCCGGGGAGCTGTTTTTT	CASSKDSWVAGELFF
TRBV6-4	NA	TRBD2	TRBJ2-1	TGTGCCAGCAGCATGACTAGCGGGAGGATCAGCTCCTACAATGAGCAGTTCTTC	CASSMTSGRISSYNEQFF
TRBV2	NA	NA	TRBJ1-4	TGTGCCAGCGACGGACTTAATGAAAAACTGTTTTTT	CASDGLNEKLFF
TRBV5-1	NA	NA	TRBJ2-3	TGCGCCAGCAGCTTGGGGAACAGGGAGGATACGCAGTATTTT	CASSLGNREDTQYF
TRBV9	NA	TRBD1	TRBJ2-1	TGTGCCAGCAGCGGGACAGGCGGTCCCAATGAGCAGTTCTTC	CASSGTGGPNEQFF
TRBV6-1	once	NA	TRBJ1-5	TGTGCCAGCAGTGAGCAGGGTAGCAATCAGCCCCAGCATTTT	CASSEQGSNQPQHF
TRBV5-8	NA	TRBD2	TRBJ2-5	TGTGCCAGCAGCCGCGGGGGACCCCAAGAGACCCAGTACTTC	CASSRGGPQETQYF
TRBV29-1	NA	NA	TRBJ2-1	TGCAGCGTTGACGGGGGGCGGGATGAGCAGTTCTTC	CSVDGGRDEQFF
TRBV10-2	once	TRBD1	TRBJ1-2	TGCGCCAGCAGTGAGCAGGGGGCGGTAGATGGCTACACCTTC	CASSEQGAVDGYTF
TRBV27	once	NA	TRBJ2-7	TGTGCCAGCAGTTTGAGCTCCGCTTACCAGCAGTACTTC	CASSLSSAYQQYF
TRBV3-1/TRBV3-2	NA	TRBD2	TRBJ2-1	TGTGCCAGCAGCCAAGATGGGGCTAGCGGGAGGTTTGAGCAGTTCTTC	CASSQDGASGRFEQFF
TRBV7-9	NA	TRBD1	TRBJ1-4	TGTGCCAGCAGCCCCGGGACAGGGTGGGAAAAACTGTTTTTT	CASSPGTGWEKLFF
TRBV10-2	NA	TRBD2	TRBJ2-7	TGCGCCAGCAGTGAGCCCTCTTTAGCGGGAGGGTTAAATTTCTACGAGCAGTACTTC	CASSEPSLAGGLNFYEQYF
TRBV25-1	NA	NA	TRBJ2-3	TGTGCCAGCAGTGATTTCGGTACGCAGTATTTT	CASSDFGTQYF
TRBV19	NA	TRBD2	TRBJ2-1	TGTGCCAGTAGGCCGACAACTAGCGGGCCTTACAATGAGCAGTTCTTC	CASRPTTSGPYNEQFF
TRBV3-1/TRBV3-2	NA	TRBD2	TRBJ2-1	TGTGCCAGCAGCCAAGATATGGCTTCTAGCGGGGGGAACTCCTACAATGAGCAGTTCTTC	CASSQDMASSGGNSYNEQFF